Detailed here is one T cell receptor beta chain. Its antigen is as yet unknown. The source of the sample is a study of shared clonotypes between healthy human individuals. The length of the CDR3 is 14 residues. From germline, CDR1 is ENHRY and CDR2 SYGVKD. V gave up 11 bases and J gave up 2 bases, with 15 bases separating them. Generated by immunoSEQ multiplex PCR, the TCRdb table keeps only in-frame clones and is missing some. The profile shows around 990,000 clones, roughly 80% of them singletons. Overall study results and limits: Generally, naive subsets came out with larger estimated richness than memory subsets. It was the few donors that limited the genetic and exposure-history diversity represented.

The clonotype originates from a man aged 18 to 29 in good health. Some clones in this sample may be carry-over from other donors' samples. The source material was memory CD4+ T cells from PBMCs. The subset was: CD45RA-negative fraction. The chain has TRBV10-3 and TRBJ2-2, with D possibly matching TRBD1 (5 bases). This CDR3 is CASWSQGNTGELFF. The DNA for the CDR3 is TGTGCCTCCTGGTCGCAGGGCAACACCGGGGAGCTGTTTTTT.